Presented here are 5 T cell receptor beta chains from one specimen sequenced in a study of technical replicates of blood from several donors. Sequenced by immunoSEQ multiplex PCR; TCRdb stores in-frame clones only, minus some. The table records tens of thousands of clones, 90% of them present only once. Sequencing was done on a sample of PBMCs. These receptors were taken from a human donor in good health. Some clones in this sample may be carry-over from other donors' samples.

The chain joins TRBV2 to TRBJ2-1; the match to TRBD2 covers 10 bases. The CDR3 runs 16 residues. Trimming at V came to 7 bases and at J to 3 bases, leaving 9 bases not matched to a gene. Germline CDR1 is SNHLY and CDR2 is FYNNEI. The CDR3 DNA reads TGTGCCAGCACTGGGTGGGAGCGGGGGGGCTACAATGAGCAGTTCTTC. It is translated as CASTGWERGGYNEQFF.

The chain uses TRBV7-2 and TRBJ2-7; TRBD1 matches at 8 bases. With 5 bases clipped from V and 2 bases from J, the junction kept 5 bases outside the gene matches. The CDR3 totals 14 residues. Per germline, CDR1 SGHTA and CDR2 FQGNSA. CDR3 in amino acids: CASSIGQGTYEQYF. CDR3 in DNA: TGTGCCAGCAGCATCGGACAGGGCACCTACGAGCAGTACTTC. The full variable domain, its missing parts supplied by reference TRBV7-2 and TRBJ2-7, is GAGVSQSPSNKVTEKGKDVELRCDPISGHTALYWYRQSLGQGLEFLIYFQGNSAPDKSGLPSDRFSAERTGGSVSTLTIQRTQQEDSAVYLCASSIGQGTYEQYFGPGTRLTVT.

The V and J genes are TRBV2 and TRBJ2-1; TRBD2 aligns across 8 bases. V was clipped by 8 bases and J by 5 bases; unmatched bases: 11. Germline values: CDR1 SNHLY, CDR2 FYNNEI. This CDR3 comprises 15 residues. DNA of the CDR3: TGTGCCAGCTTCCGGGGGGGCATTCGGAACAATGAGCAGTTCTTC. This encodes CASFRGGIRNNEQFF.

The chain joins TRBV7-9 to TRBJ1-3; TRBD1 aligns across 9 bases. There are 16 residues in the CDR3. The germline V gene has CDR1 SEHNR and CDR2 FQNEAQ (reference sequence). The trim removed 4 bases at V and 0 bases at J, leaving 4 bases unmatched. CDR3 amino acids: CASSSGTGSSGNTIYF. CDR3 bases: TGTGCCAGCAGCTCAGGGACAGGGAGCTCTGGAAACACCATATATTTT.

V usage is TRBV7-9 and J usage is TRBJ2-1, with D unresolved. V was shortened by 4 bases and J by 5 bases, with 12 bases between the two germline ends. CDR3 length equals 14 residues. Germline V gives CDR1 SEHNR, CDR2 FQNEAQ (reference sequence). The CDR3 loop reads CASSWSLEDNEQFF. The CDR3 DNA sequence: TGTGCCAGCAGCTGGAGCTTAGAGGACAATGAGCAGTTCTTC.